This is a list of T cell receptor beta chains from one sample in a study of graft-versus-host responses after intestinal transplantation. Generated by immunoSEQ multiplex PCR, the TCRdb table keeps only in-frame clones and is missing some. The repertoire holds tens of thousands of clones, with approximately 90% as singletons. The specimen was PBMCs, collected 26 days after transplant. The receptors stem from a human patient who received an intestinal transplant, so some T cells may come from the graft donor. Both conserved end residues are part of each CDR3. The D gene is left open where the match is weak. Size values are once, few and many counts, or a class for expanded clones, and some rows have none.

cdr3_nt cdr3_aa d_call j_call clone_size v_call
TGTGCCAGCACCGAAATCCTGGACAGTAATTCACCCCTCCACTTT CASTEILDSNSPLHF NA TRBJ1-6 NA TRBV6-5
TGCGCCAGCCGGTTTAGCGGGAGCACAGATACGCAGTATTTT CASRFSGSTDTQYF TRBD2 TRBJ2-3 NA TRBV10-2
TGTGCCAGCAGTTCCCTCGGACTAGCGGGAGCTACCGAGCAGTACTTC CASSSLGLAGATEQYF TRBD2 TRBJ2-7 NA TRBV6-5
TGCGCCAGCAGTCTACAGTGGAATGAAAAACTGTTTTTT CASSLQWNEKLFF NA TRBJ1-4 NA TRBV10-2
TGTGCCAGTACCGGGGTTTTCCACGAGCAGTACTTC CASTGVFHEQYF NA TRBJ2-7 NA TRBV7-9
TGTGCCAGCAGTTTTATCGGGGAGGGTAGTAGAGCTTTCTTT CASSFIGEGSRAFF NA TRBJ1-1 NA TRBV27
TGCGCCAGCAGCTCACAGGGGGCTCAGTCCTACAATGAGCAGTTCTTC CASSSQGAQSYNEQFF TRBD1 TRBJ2-1 NA TRBV4-1
TGTGCCATCATGGGACAGGACCAATTCACTGAAGCTTTCTTT CAIMGQDQFTEAFF TRBD1 TRBJ1-1 NA TRBV10-3
TGTGCCAGCAGCGTTGCGGGGACAGGGCTGAACACCGGGGAGCTGTTTTTT CASSVAGTGLNTGELFF TRBD1 TRBJ2-2 NA TRBV9
TGTGCCAGCAGCCAAAGGACGGGGGAAAACATTCAGTACTTC CASSQRTGENIQYF NA TRBJ2-4 once TRBV4-2
TGTGCCAGTACTGCGACTAGCTTAAATGAGCAGTTCTTC CASTATSLNEQFF TRBD2 TRBJ2-1 once TRBV6-4
TGTGCCAGCAGCTCACAGGGGAGGAATGAAAAACTGTTTTTT CASSSQGRNEKLFF TRBD1 TRBJ1-4 NA TRBV27
TGCGCCAGCAGTCAACACCGGACAGGCGGGGACTTTAATGAGCAGTTCTTC CASSQHRTGGDFNEQFF NA TRBJ2-1 NA TRBV23-1
TGTGCCAGCAGTGAGATGCGCAGGTTTCAGCCCCAGCATTTT CASSEMRRFQPQHF NA TRBJ1-5 once TRBV2
TGCGCCAGCAGCTTGGACAGGGCCACTGAAGCTTTCTTT CASSLDRATEAFF NA TRBJ1-1 NA TRBV5-1
TGCGCCAGCAGCCGAGAACAGGGGACTGTAAACGAAAAACTGTTTTTT CASSREQGTVNEKLFF TRBD1 TRBJ1-4 NA TRBV4-1
TGTGCCAGCAGCTTGGAGCGGGGCTACGAGCAGTACTTC CASSLERGYEQYF TRBD2 TRBJ2-7 NA TRBV5-4
TGTGCCAGCAGCGCCACCTTAGGCAGGGGGCAGGGCAAAAACATTCAGTACTTC CASSATLGRGQGKNIQYF TRBD1 TRBJ2-4 NA TRBV13
TGTGCCAGCAGTTTGGGGCGCAACTATGGCTACACCTTC CASSLGRNYGYTF NA TRBJ1-2 few TRBV27
TGTGCCAGCGCAGGGGACCCGAACACCGGGGAGCTGTTTTTT CASAGDPNTGELFF NA TRBJ2-2 NA TRBV9
TGTGCCAGCAGCTTACCCCGGGGACAAAATGGCTACACCTTC CASSLPRGQNGYTF NA TRBJ1-2 NA TRBV13
TGTGCCAGCAAAGGGGACACCGGGGAGCTGTTTTTT CASKGDTGELFF NA TRBJ2-2 NA TRBV7-9
TGTGCCAGCAGTGGGGGACAGGGAAACTATGGCTACACCTTC CASSGGQGNYGYTF TRBD1 TRBJ1-2 NA TRBV6-5
TGTGCCAGCGAGAGGAGCGGCTACCCGAACTATGGCTACACCTTC CASERSGYPNYGYTF NA TRBJ1-2 NA TRBV7-9
TGTGCCAGCAGCTGGGACATCTTCTCTGGAAACACCATATATTTT CASSWDIFSGNTIYF NA TRBJ1-3 NA TRBV28
TGTGCCAGCAGCGTAGGGGGGACAGTTCATTCACCCCTCCACTTT CASSVGGTVHSPLHF TRBD1 TRBJ1-6 NA TRBV9
TGTGCCAGCTTAGAAGCGGGTCTCGGAGGGAATAACTACGAGCAGTACTTC CASLEAGLGGNNYEQYF NA TRBJ2-7 NA TRBV5-8
TGCGCCAGCAGCCAAGCGGCGGGAGGTGAGCAGTTCTTC CASSQAAGGEQFF TRBD2 TRBJ2-1 NA TRBV4-1